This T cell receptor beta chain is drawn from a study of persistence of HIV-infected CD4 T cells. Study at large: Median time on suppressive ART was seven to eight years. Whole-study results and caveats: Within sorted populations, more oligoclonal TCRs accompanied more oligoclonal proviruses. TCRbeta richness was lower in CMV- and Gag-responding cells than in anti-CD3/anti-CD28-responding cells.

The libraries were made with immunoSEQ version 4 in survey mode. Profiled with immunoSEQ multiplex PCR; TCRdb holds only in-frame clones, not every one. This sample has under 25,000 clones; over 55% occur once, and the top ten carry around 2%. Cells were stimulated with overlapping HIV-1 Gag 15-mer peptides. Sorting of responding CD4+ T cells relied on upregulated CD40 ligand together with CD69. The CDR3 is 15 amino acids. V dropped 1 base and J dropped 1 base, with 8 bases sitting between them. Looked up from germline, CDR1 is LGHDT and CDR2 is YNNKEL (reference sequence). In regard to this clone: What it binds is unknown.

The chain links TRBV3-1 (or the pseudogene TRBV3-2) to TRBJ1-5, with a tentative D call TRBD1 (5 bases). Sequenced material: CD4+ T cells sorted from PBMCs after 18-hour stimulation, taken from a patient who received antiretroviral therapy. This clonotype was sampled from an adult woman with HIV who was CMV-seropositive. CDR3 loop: CASSQVGGSNQPQHF. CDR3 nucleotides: TGTGCCAGCAGCCAAGTCGGGGGGAGCAATCAGCCCCAGCATTTT.